One T cell receptor (beta chain) is described in this entry. The antigen is not known. There are 13 residues in the CDR3. The V end lost 7 bases, the J end lost 2 bases, and 11 bases lay between the germline ends. Germline-derived CDR1 and CDR2 are LNHDA and SQIVND (reference sequence). The data stem from a study of Ad26.COV2.S vaccination and SARS-CoV-2 variants. Study information: Once, or twice with 56 days between doses, Ad26.COV2.S was given intramuscularly. General observations from the study: Recipients of either vaccine or placebo displayed similar breadth of non-spike TCRs.

The treatment: around 19 received Ad26.COV2.S at low or high dose, single or two shots; about five received placebo; per-sample allocation not given. The samples date from day 63 after the first vaccine or placebo injection. Boston provided a donor who was an adult aged 18-55 years. Profiled with immunoSEQ multiplex PCR; TCRdb holds only in-frame clones, not every one. Of about 400,000 clones in the sample, around 87% are singletons; the top ten hold less than 4%. The V and J genes are TRBV19 and TRBJ1-2, with D tentatively TRBD1 (5 bases). This clonotype originated in a person between 18 and 65 years old who received the Ad26.COV2.S COVID-19 vaccine or a placebo. Sequences were derived from peripheral blood, sampled in a trial of Ad26.COV2.S vaccine versus placebo. The DNA for the CDR3 is TGTGCCAGTAACTGGGGCATAAACTATGGCTACACCTTC. Translating gives CASNWGINYGYTF.